The 30 T cell receptor beta chains reported below all come from one sample, sequenced in a study of blood T cells in healthy people across ages. Using a J-beta primer mix together with a sample-barcoded 5' primer, a second PCR was run for about 6 to 11 cycles. TCRdb processed the 5' RACE reads anew with MiXCR; each CDR3 protein has one entry. The profile shows 600,000 to 850,000 distinct CDR3 sequences, 20% to 25% of them singletons. The data were also submitted as part of a second study, on T cells of mothers and their children.

Input material: blood. The receptor set was obtained from a boy between 5 and 17 years old in good health.

In its sample, this clonotype was seen a few times. This rearrangement joins TRBV6-6 to TRBJ1-1, with 7 bases lining up with TRBD1. V shed 6 bases and J 3 bases; nucleotides not matched to a gene: 10. The V gene's germline CDR1 is MNHNY and CDR2 SVGAGI (reference sequence). The CDR3 length is 15 residues. CDR3 sequence: CASRSTRQGDTEAFF. CDR3 DNA: TGTGCCAGCAGATCTACCCGACAGGGCGACACTGAAGCTTTCTTT.

This clonotype was counted between two and nine times. V usage is TRBV27 and J usage is TRBJ2-1; 7 bases match TRBD2. The CDR3 has 21 amino acids. Germline CDR1 MNHEY, CDR2 SMNVEV (reference sequence). V trimming: 5 bases; J trimming: 0 bases; junction bases outside the gene matches: 22. The CDR3 is CASSPIPRVAGEKYSYNEQFF. CDR3 sequence (DNA): TGTGCCAGCAGTCCTATCCCCCGTGTTGCGGGAGAGAAATACTCCTACAATGAGCAGTTCTTC.

The chain employs TRBV4-3 and TRBJ2-4; tentatively, D is TRBD2 (6 bases). Between the trimmed V and J ends, which lost 4 bases and 5 bases, there was a span of 9 bases. CDR1 LGHNA and CDR2 YSLEER come from the germline V gene. The CDR3 totals 13 residues. CDR3 region: CASSPPGENIQYF. The CDR3, as DNA: TGCGCCAGCAGCCCCCCGGGGGAAAACATTCAGTACTTC.

This clonotype has more than one count but fewer than ten. The chain combines TRBV5-1 with TRBJ2-2; 8 bases are shared with TRBD1. V lost 4 bases and J lost 1; bases outside the gene matches: 3. Germline V gene data show CDR1 as SGHRS and CDR2 as YFSETQ. The CDR3 covers 15 residues. This chain's CDR3 is CASSPGTGNTGELFF. The CDR3 DNA is TGCGCCAGCAGCCCCGGGACAGGGAACACCGGGGAGCTGTTTTTT. The full variable domain, with the rest looked up from reference TRBV5-1 and TRBJ2-2, is KAGVTQTPRYLIKTRGQQVTLSCSPISGHRSVSWYQQTPGQGLQFLFEYFSETQRNKGNFPGRFSGRQFSNSRSEMNVSTLELGDSALYLCASSPGTGNTGELFFGEGSRLTVL.

This sequence joins TRBV4-1 and TRBJ2-5; no firm D call. Near its end, the DNA agrees better with TRBJ2-1, so the J call may be wrong. Germline CDR1 and CDR2: MGHRA and YSYEKL. The CDR3 length is 14 residues. The CDR3 protein is CASSSVSPPSEQFF. CDR3 DNA sequence: TGCGCCAGCAGCAGTGTTTCTCCCCCCTCGGAGCAGTTCTTC.

The rearrangement joins TRBV4-1 to TRBJ1-2, with unresolved D. CDR1 and CDR2 (germline): MGHRA, YSYEKL. V lost 4 bases to trimming and J lost 7 bases, with 10 bases between them. The CDR3 loop spans 12 amino acids. The CDR3 DNA reads as TGCGCCAGCAGCCCCCAAACGGGTGGCTACACCTTC. Translating gives CASSPQTGGYTF.

This clonotype appeared a few times. The rearrangement links TRBV29-1 to TRBJ2-1; possibly TRBD1 for D (6 bases). Germline V gene lookup returns CDR1 SQVTM and CDR2 ANQGSEA. Trimming pared 8 bases from V and 0 bases from J, leaving 11 bases between. CDR3 length equals 13 residues. The CDR3 reads CSTGQSSYNEQFF. DNA of the CDR3: TGCAGCACCGGACAGAGCTCCTACAATGAGCAGTTCTTC.

The J gene is TRBJ2-4, the V gene TRBV24-1; 7 nucleotides agree with TRBD1. V was clipped by 2 bases and J by 4 bases; unmatched bases: 4. The CDR3 extends over 15 amino acids. The germline CDR1 and CDR2 sequences are KGHDR and SFDVKD. The CDR3 DNA follows: TGTGCCACCAGTGATTCCGGGACAGTAAAAAACATTCAGTACTTC. Translated, it gives CATSDSGTVKNIQYF.

This clonotype has a handful of counts. The chain carries TRBV27 and TRBJ1-4; a possible D gene is TRBD1 (6 bases). The CDR3 runs 14 residues. Between the trimmed V and J ends, which lost 6 bases and 4 bases, there was a span of 12 bases. Germline V gene data show CDR1 as MNHEY and CDR2 as SMNVEV (reference sequence). The CDR3 DNA is TGTGCCAGCAGAGATGGACAGAGTAATGAAAAACTGTTTTTT. Its protein is CASRDGQSNEKLFF. Combining the CDR3 with reference TRBV27 and TRBJ1-4 gives the whole variable domain EAQVTQNPRYLITVTGKKLTVTCSQNMNHEYMSWYRQDPGLGLRQIYYSMNVEVTDKGDVPEGYKVSRKEKRNFPLILESPSPNQTSLYFCASRDGQSNEKLFFGSGTQLSVL.

V and J are TRBV6-5 and TRBJ1-6; unclear D gene. V was clipped by 0 bases and J by 10 bases, with 16 bases between them. The CDR3 sequence is 16 residues long. The V gene's germline CDR1 is MNHEY and CDR2 SVGAGI. This chain's CDR3 is CASSYSMSKAGSPLHF. The DNA of the CDR3 is TGTGCCAGCAGTTACTCGATGTCTAAGGCGGGGTCACCCCTCCACTTT.

This clonotype showed up just a few times. The rearrangement links TRBV20-1 to TRBJ2-1; 8 nucleotides align to TRBD2. This CDR3 is 17 amino acids long. V lost 0 bases to trimming and J lost 6 bases; unmatched junction nucleotides: 13. Germline assignment: CDR1 DFQATT and CDR2 SNEGSKA (reference sequence). CDR3 in amino acids: CSARDIKGRGGPNEQFF. The CDR3 DNA is TGCAGTGCTAGAGATATTAAAGGACGGGGGGGCCCCAATGAGCAGTTCTTC.

Of note for this clonotype: The CDR3 does not close with the conserved phenylalanine or tryptophan, likely indicating a read error. The rearrangement uses TRBV10-3 and TRBJ1-4, with TRBD1 identical over 8 bases. V was pared by 10 bases and J by 0 bases, with 7 bases of the junction left unmatched. CDR3 length: 15 residues. Germline assignment: CDR1 ENHRY and CDR2 SYGVKD. The CDR3 DNA is TGTGCCAGCGGCAGGGGGCCTGCAACTAATGAAAAACTGTTTTCT. Encoded protein: CASGRGPATNEKLFS.

The V call is TRBV28, the J call TRBJ2-7; 9 bases align to TRBD1. V dropped 8 bases and J dropped 4; count of bases not matched to a gene: 21. Looked up from germline, CDR1 is MDHEN and CDR2 is SYDVKM. The CDR3 contains 18 residues. The CDR3 here is CASRIPGQGLLGLYEQYF. CDR3 coding DNA: TGTGCCAGCCGAATCCCGGGACAGGGACTGTTGGGCTTATACGAGCAGTACTTC.

The chain joins TRBV6-2 or TRBV6-3 to TRBJ1-6; unclear D gene. Germline loops: CDR1 MNHEY, CDR2 SVGEGT. This CDR3 is built from 12 residues. Trimming cost V 8 bases and J 9 bases, with 11 bases left between them. The CDR3 nucleotides are TGTGCCAGCGACGACGAGTTTTCACCCCTCCACTTT. It yields the protein CASDDEFSPLHF.

This clonotype was seen a handful of times. J is TRBJ1-6 and V is TRBV7-9, with 10 bases that match TRBD1. Germline V gene lookup returns CDR1 SEHNR and CDR2 FQNEAQ (reference sequence). The CDR3 length is 15 residues. V shed 1 base and J 8 bases; nucleotides not matched to a gene: 2. The CDR3 coding sequence is TGTGCCAGCAGCTTAGGGGGACAGGGGTATTCACCCCTCCACTTT. Amino acid sequence: CASSLGGQGYSPLHF.

The chain combines TRBV29-1 with TRBJ1-2, with a weak D call TRBD1 (5 bases). V gave up 3 bases and J gave up 5 bases, with 7 bases separating them. CDR3 size: 11 residues. From germline, CDR1 is SQVTM and CDR2 ANQGSEA. The CDR3 loop reads CSVEGDYGYTF. Here the CDR3 DNA reads TGCAGCGTTGAGGGGGATTATGGCTACACCTTC.

This chain links TRBV13 with TRBJ1-2; D perhaps matches TRBD1 (6 bases). CDR3 length: 16 amino acids. In germline, CDR1 is PRHDT, CDR2 FYEKMQ (reference sequence). Trimming shortened V by 2 bases and J by 2 bases, and 15 bases separated the two germline ends. CDR3 bases: TGTGCCAGCAGCTTACGAGATTGGGGGGCCAACTATGGCTACACCTTC. Protein product: CASSLRDWGANYGYTF.

V is TRBV7-2 and J is TRBJ1-1; D call uncertain. The CDR3 runs 13 residues. The germline CDR1 and CDR2 sequences are SGHTA and FQGNSA. With 5 bases removed from V and 1 base from J, the gap between germline ends came to 8 bases. CDR3 in amino acids: CASSKQWNTEAFF. The CDR3 DNA follows: TGTGCCAGCAGCAAACAGTGGAACACTGAAGCTTTCTTT.

This clonotype has only a few counts. The chain couples TRBV6-6 to TRBJ1-1; D remains ambiguous. V lost 7 bases, J lost 2 bases, and 11 bases lay in between. The CDR3 spans 13 residues. Per the germline V gene, CDR1 is MNHNY and CDR2 is SVGAGI (reference sequence). This CDR3 reads CASTQEPNTEAFF. The CDR3 DNA is TGTGCCAGCACGCAGGAACCTAACACTGAAGCTTTCTTT.

CDR3 DNA sequence: TGCGCCAGCAGCCAAGTAGTCCCATTCGGGAGCTCCTACAATGAGCAGTTCTTC. Translating it yields CASSQVVPFGSSYNEQFF. The J gene is TRBJ2-1, the V gene TRBV4-3; D is possibly TRBD2 (6 bases). V was shortened by 1 base and J by 0 bases, with 16 bases between the two germline ends. CDR1 and CDR2 from the germline V gene are LGHNA and YSLEER. CDR3 size: 18 residues.

The chain uses TRBV5-4 and TRBJ2-3; the match to TRBD2 covers 8 bases. Germline trimming cut 5 bases from V and 4 bases from J; bases unmatched to any gene: 6. This CDR3 has 14 amino acids. Per the germline V gene, CDR1 is SGHNT and CDR2 is YYREEE (reference sequence). Written as DNA, the CDR3 is TGTGCCAGCAGTTCGAGCGGGAGTGCAGATACGCAGTATTTT. The encoded protein is CASSSSGSADTQYF.

This clonotype was seen more than once but under ten times. The chain is built from TRBV5-1 and TRBJ2-7; no reliable D call. The V gene's germline CDR1 is SGHRS and CDR2 YFSETQ. There are 16 residues in the CDR3. V lost 1 base to trimming and J lost 2 bases, with 16 bases between them. In DNA, the CDR3 is TGCGCCAGCAGCTTGAGCTCGGACCTCCTGACCTACGAGCAGTACTTC. Residues: CASSLSSDLLTYEQYF.

This clonotype was seen more than once but under ten times. The chain is built from TRBV7-8 and TRBJ2-3, with TRBD1 matching 10 bases. Trimming cost V 5 bases and J 6 bases; bases outside gene matches: 8. CDR1 and CDR2 from the germline V gene are SGHVS and FQNEAQ. The CDR3 length is 15 residues. As DNA, the CDR3 is TGTGCCAGCAGCCCGAGGGACAGGGGCCTTGATACGCAGTATTTT. Encoded protein: CASSPRDRGLDTQYF.

The rearrangement uses TRBV6-6 and TRBJ1-2; D remains ambiguous. Germline CDR1 is MNHNY and CDR2 is SVGAGI (reference sequence). The CDR3 extends over 13 amino acids. Trimming left V 0 bases short and J 8 bases short, with 10 bases between. The CDR3: CASSYSVRSGYTF. The CDR3 DNA sequence: TGTGCCAGCAGTTACTCCGTTCGTTCCGGCTACACCTTC.

This clonotype was seen only a few times. This rearrangement joins TRBV12-3 or TRBV12-4 to TRBJ1-5; D ambiguous. V dropped 2 bases and J dropped 7 bases, with 12 bases sitting between them. This CDR3 contains 14 residues. The CDR3 here is CASSLTYRDQPQHF. The CDR3 nucleotides are TGTGCCAGCAGTTTAACCTATCGAGACCAGCCCCAGCATTTT.

This clonotype showed up just a few times. The chain couples TRBV29-1 to TRBJ2-7; tentatively, D is TRBD2 (6 bases). V lost 6 bases to trimming and J lost 7 bases, with 19 bases between them. This CDR3 is 13 amino acids long. Germline lookup yields CDR1 SQVTM and CDR2 ANQGSEA. DNA for the CDR3: TGCAGCGTGGCCGGGACTTCCTCGCAGGAGCAGTACTTC. Residues: CSVAGTSSQEQYF.

This clonotype was seen a few times. The gene calls are TRBV4-2 and TRBJ2-3; possibly TRBD2 for D (6 bases). Germline lookup yields CDR1 LGHNA and CDR2 YNFKEQ. The CDR3 loop spans 16 amino acids. Deletions cut 1 base from V and 0 bases from J, with 11 bases between. CDR3 DNA: TGTGCCAGCAGCCAAGCGAGCGGGTATAGCACAGATACGCAGTATTTT. It is translated as CASSQASGYSTDTQYF.

The genes are TRBV3-1 and TRBJ2-3; D might be TRBD2 (6 bases). The CDR3 runs 15 residues. Trimming removed 3 bases at V and 5 bases at J, with 15 bases between. Germline V gene lookup returns CDR1 LGHDT and CDR2 YNNKEL (reference sequence). Here the CDR3 DNA reads TGTGCCAGCAGCCAGAGCGGGCTGGTTTTAGATACGCAGTATTTT. This codes for CASSQSGLVLDTQYF.

This clonotype appeared a few times. The rearrangement links TRBV11-3 to TRBJ2-1, with D hard to call. The CDR3 runs to 13 residues. V was pared by 5 bases and J by 4 bases, with 9 bases between. Germline V lookup: CDR1 SGHNT, CDR2 YENEEA. The chain's CDR3 is CASSHALYNEQFF. For the CDR3, the DNA is TGTGCCAGCAGCCACGCCCTTTACAATGAGCAGTTCTTC.

There are a few counts of this clonotype. V and J are TRBV7-3 and TRBJ2-7; 7 bases match TRBD1. This CDR3 contains 13 residues. The junction had 6 bases not matched to a gene; V was cut back by 5 bases and J by 5 bases. The germline V gene has CDR1 SGHTA and CDR2 FQGTGA. CDR3 sequence (DNA): TGTGCCAGCAGCAGACAGGGAATCCACGAGCAGTACTTC. Amino acid sequence: CASSRQGIHEQYF. The variable domain in full, with the rest retrieved from reference TRBV7-3 and TRBJ2-7, is GAGVSQTPSNKVTEKGKYVELRCDPISGHTALYWYRQSLGQGPEFLIYFQGTGAADDSGLPNDRFFAVRPEGSVSTLKIQRTERGDSAVYLCASSRQGIHEQYFGPGTRLTVT.